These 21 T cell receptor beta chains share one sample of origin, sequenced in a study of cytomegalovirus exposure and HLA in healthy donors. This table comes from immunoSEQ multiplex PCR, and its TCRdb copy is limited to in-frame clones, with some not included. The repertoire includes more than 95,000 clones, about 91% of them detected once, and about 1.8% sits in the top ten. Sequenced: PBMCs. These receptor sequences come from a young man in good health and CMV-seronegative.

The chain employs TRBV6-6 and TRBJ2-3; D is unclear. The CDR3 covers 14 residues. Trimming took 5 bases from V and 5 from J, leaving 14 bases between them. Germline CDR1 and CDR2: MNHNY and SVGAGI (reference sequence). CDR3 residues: CASSVAPPGDTQYF. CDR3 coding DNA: TGTGCCAGCAGTGTGGCTCCACCGGGAGATACGCAGTATTTT.

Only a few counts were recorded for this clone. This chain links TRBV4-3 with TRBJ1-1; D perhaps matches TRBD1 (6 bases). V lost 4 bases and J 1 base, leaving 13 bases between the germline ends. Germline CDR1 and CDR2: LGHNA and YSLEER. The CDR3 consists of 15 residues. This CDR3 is CASSRDLTGNTEAFF. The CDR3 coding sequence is TGCGCCAGCAGCCGGGATCTGACAGGGAACACTGAAGCTTTCTTT.

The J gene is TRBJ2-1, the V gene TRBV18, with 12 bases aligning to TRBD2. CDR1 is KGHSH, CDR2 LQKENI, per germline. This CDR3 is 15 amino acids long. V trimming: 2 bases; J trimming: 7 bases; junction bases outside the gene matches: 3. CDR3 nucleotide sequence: TGTGCCAGCTCACCATCGACTAGCGGGAGAAATGAGCAGTTCTTC. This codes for CASSPSTSGRNEQFF.

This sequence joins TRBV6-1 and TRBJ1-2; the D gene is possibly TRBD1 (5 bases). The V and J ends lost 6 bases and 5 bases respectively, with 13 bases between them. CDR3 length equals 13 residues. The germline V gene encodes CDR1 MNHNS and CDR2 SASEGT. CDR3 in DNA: TGTGCCAGCAGCCACGACAGAGGTTATGGCTACACCTTC. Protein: CASSHDRGYGYTF.

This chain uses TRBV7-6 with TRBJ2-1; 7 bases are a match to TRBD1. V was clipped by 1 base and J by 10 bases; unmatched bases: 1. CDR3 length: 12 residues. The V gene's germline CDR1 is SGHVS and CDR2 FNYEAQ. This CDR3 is CASSLVTGEQFF. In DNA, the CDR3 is TGTGCCAGCAGCTTAGTGACAGGGGAGCAGTTCTTC.

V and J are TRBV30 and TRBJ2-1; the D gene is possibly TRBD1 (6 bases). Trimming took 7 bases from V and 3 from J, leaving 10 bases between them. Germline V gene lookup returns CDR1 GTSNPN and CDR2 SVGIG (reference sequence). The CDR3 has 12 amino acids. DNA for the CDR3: TGTGCCTTCGGACAGTACTACAATGAGCAGTTCTTC. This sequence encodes CAFGQYYNEQFF. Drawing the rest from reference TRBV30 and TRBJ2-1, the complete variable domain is SQTIHQWPATLVQPVGSPLSLECTVEGTSNPNLYWYRQAAGRGLQLLFYSVGIGQISSEVPQNLSASRPQDRQFILSSKKLLLSDSGFYLCAFGQYYNEQFFGPGTRLTVL.

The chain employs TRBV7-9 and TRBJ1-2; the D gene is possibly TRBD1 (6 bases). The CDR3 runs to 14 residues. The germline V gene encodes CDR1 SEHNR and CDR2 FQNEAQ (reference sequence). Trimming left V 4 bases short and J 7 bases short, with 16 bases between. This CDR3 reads CASSSGTTESGYTF. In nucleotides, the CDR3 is TGTGCCAGCAGCTCCGGGACAACAGAGTCTGGCTACACCTTC.

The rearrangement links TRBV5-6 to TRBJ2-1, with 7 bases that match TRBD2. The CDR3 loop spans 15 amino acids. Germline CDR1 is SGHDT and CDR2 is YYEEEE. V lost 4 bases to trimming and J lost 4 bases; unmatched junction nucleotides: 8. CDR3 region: CASSKLLAIYNEQFF. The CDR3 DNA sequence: TGTGCCAGCAGCAAGTTACTAGCGATTTACAATGAGCAGTTCTTC.

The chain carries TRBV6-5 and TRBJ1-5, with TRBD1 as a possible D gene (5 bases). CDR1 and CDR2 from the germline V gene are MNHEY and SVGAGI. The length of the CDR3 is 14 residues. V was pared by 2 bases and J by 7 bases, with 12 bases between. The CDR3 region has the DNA TGTGCCAGCAGTTACGGGGGGAGGCACCAGCCCCAGCATTTT. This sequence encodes CASSYGGRHQPQHF.

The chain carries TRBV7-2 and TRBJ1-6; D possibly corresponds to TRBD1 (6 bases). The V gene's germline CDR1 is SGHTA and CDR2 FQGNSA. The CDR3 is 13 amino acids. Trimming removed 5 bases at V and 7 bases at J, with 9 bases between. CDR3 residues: CASSTDRNSPLHF. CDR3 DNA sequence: TGTGCCAGCAGCACGGACAGAAATTCACCCCTCCACTTT.

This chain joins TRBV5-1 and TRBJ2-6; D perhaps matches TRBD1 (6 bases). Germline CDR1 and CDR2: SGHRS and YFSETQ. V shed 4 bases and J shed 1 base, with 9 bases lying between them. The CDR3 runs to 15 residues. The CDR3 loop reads CASSITGSGANVLTF. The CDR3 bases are TGCGCCAGCAGCATAACAGGGTCTGGGGCCAACGTCCTGACTTTC.

The DNA of the CDR3 is TGTGCCAGCAGTTTTAGTAGCGGAAACTACGAGCAGTACTTC. It is translated as CASSFSSGNYEQYF. V is TRBV28 and J is TRBJ2-7, with D perhaps TRBD2 (6 bases). CDR3 size: 14 residues. V gave up 3 bases and J gave up 3 bases, with 12 bases separating them. Germline CDR1 reads MDHEN; CDR2 reads SYDVKM.

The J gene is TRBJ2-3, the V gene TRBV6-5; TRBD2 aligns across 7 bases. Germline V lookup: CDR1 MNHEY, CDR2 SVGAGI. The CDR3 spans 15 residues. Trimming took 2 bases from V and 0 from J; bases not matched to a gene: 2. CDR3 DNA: TGTGCCAGCAGTTACAAGCGGGGAAGCACAGATACGCAGTATTTT. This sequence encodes CASSYKRGSTDTQYF.

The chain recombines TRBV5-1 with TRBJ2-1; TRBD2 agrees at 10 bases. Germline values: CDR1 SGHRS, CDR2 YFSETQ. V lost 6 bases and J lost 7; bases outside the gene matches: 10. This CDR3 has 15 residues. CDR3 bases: TGCGCCAGCAACGACCTCAGCGGGGGGGATAATGAGCAGTTCTTC. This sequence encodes CASNDLSGGDNEQFF.

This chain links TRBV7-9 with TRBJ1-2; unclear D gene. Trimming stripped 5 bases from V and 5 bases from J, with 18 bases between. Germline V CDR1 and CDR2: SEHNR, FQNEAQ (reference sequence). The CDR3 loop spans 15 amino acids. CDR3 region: CASSHGPRLTYGYTF. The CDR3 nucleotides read TGTGCCAGCAGCCACGGCCCCAGGCTTACTTATGGCTACACCTTC.

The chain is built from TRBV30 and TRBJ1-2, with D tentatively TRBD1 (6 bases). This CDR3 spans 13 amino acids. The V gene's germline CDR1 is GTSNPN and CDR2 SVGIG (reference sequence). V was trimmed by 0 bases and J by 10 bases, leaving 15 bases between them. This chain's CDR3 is CAWSVLQGIDYTF. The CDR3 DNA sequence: TGTGCCTGGAGTGTACTTCAGGGGATTGACTACACCTTC.

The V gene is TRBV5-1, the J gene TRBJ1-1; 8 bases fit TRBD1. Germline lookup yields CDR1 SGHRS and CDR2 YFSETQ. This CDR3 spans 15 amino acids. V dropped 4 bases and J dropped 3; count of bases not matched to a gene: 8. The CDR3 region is CASSTDRDGDTEAFF. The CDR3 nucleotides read TGCGCCAGCAGCACGGACAGGGACGGAGACACTGAAGCTTTCTTT.

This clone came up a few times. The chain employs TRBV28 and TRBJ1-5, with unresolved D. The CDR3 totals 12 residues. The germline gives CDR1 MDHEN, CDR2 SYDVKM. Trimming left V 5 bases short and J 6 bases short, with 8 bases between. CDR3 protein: CASSPPGQPQHF. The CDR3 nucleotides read TGTGCCAGCAGTCCTCCGGGTCAGCCCCAGCATTTT.

As DNA, the CDR3 is TGTGCCAGCAGTGATGCACTAGCGGGGGTCGGGGAGACCCAGTACTTC. This gives the protein CASSDALAGVGETQYF. This chain links TRBV2 with TRBJ2-5, with 11 bases that match TRBD2. Trimming took 3 bases from V and 5 from J; bases not matched to a gene: 8. The CDR3 totals 16 residues. Per germline, CDR1 SNHLY and CDR2 FYNNEI.

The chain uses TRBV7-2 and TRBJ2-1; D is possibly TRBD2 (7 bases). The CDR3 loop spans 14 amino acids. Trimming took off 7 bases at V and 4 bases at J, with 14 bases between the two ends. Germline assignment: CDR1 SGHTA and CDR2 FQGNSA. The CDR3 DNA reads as TGTGCCAGCACCCGGAGGGGGGGATACAATGAGCAGTTCTTC. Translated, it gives CASTRRGGYNEQFF.

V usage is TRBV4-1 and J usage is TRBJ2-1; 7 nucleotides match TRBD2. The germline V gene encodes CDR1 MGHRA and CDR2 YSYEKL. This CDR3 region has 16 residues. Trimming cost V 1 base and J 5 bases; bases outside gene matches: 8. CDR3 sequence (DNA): TGCGCCAGCAGCCAAGTAGGGCTAGCGGCCGACAATGAGCAGTTCTTC. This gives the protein CASSQVGLAADNEQFF.